One sample yielded the 15 T cell receptor beta chains listed below, sequenced in a study of T cell responses to AZD1222 COVID-19 vaccine. Profiled with immunoSEQ multiplex PCR; TCRdb holds only in-frame clones, not every one. The sample includes more than 100,000 clones, approximately 89% seen only once; the top ten take nearly 4.5%. Specimen: peripheral blood, collected on day 0 of AZD1222 vaccination. The receptors derive from an adult in good health.

V and J are TRBV27 and TRBJ1-2; D is unclear. The V gene lost 7 bases and the J gene lost 6 bases, with 21 bases spanning the gap. The V gene's germline CDR1 is MNHEY and CDR2 SMNVEV (reference sequence). The CDR3 loop spans 15 amino acids. The CDR3 reads CASTPLKGRYDGYTF. The DNA for the CDR3 is TGTGCCAGCACCCCCTTGAAGGGCCGGTATGATGGCTACACCTTC.

The rearrangement uses TRBV19 and TRBJ2-5; 13 bases are a match to TRBD2. V was pared by 8 bases and J by 5 bases, with 5 bases of the junction left unmatched. Germline-derived CDR1 and CDR2 are LNHDA and SQIVND (reference sequence). There are 14 residues in the CDR3. For the CDR3, the DNA is TGTGCCAGTTCCGGGACTAGCGGGGTTGAGACCCAGTACTTC. This codes for CASSGTSGVETQYF. The whole variable domain, remainder taken from reference TRBV19 and TRBJ2-5, is DGGITQSPKYLFRKEGQNVTLSCEQNLNHDAMYWYRQDPGQGLRLIYYSQIVNDFQKGDIAEGYSVSREKKESFPLTVTSAQKNPTAFYLCASSGTSGVETQYFGPGTRLLVL.

The chain employs TRBV7-9 and TRBJ2-1; D remains ambiguous. CDR1 SEHNR and CDR2 FQNEAQ come from the germline V gene (reference sequence). V lost 5 bases to trimming and J lost 6 bases, with 11 bases between them. CDR3 length equals 13 residues. The CDR3 DNA reads as TGTGCCAGCAGCGAAGATCCCCGCAATGAGCAGTTCTTC. Translated, it gives CASSEDPRNEQFF.

The chain has TRBV6-5 and TRBJ2-7; tentative D call: TRBD1 (6 bases). The germline CDR1 and CDR2 sequences are MNHEY and SVGAGI. V was cut by 2 bases and J by 3 bases, with 8 bases left in between. The CDR3 has 13 amino acids. In nucleotides, the CDR3 is TGTGCCAGCAGTTACCCGGACAGCTACGAGCAGTACTTC. Residues: CASSYPDSYEQYF.

There are a few counts of this clone. V is TRBV19 and J is TRBJ2-6; D is unclear. The CDR3 totals 16 residues. The germline gives CDR1 LNHDA, CDR2 SQIVND (reference sequence). V dropped 5 bases and J dropped 3 bases, with 14 bases sitting between them. The CDR3 region is CASSEQEKVGANVLTF. CDR3 in DNA: TGTGCCAGTAGTGAACAAGAGAAGGTTGGGGCCAACGTCCTGACTTTC.

This clone has just a few counts. V is TRBV7-6 and J is TRBJ1-3; D is possibly TRBD1 (5 bases). The CDR3 is 17 amino acids. Trimming took off 1 base at V and 4 bases at J, with 17 bases between the two ends. CDR1 and CDR2 (germline): SGHVS, FNYEAQ. The CDR3 DNA sequence: TGTGCCAGCAGCTTAGAGGCAGGGTTAGGCTTGGGAAACACCATATATTTT. Its protein product is CASSLEAGLGLGNTIYF.

V and J are TRBV12-5 and TRBJ1-6, with D perhaps matching TRBD1 (5 bases). The CDR3 runs 15 residues. V was pared by 1 base and J by 9 bases, with 13 bases between. CDR1 LGHNT and CDR2 FRNRAP come from the germline V gene. CDR3 sequence: CASGLGDPTGSPLHF. DNA of the CDR3: TGTGCTAGTGGTTTGGGGGACCCGACGGGTTCACCCCTCCACTTT.

The rearrangement uses TRBV4-1 and TRBJ1-3; 7 positions agree with TRBD1. J lost 0 bases, V lost 2 bases, and 7 bases had no gene match. Germline V gene data show CDR1 as MGHRA and CDR2 as YSYEKL. This CDR3 has 17 amino acids. CDR3 in amino acids: CASSQPRQGNSGNTIYF. As DNA, the CDR3 is TGCGCCAGCAGCCAACCTCGACAGGGAAACTCTGGAAACACCATATATTTT.

J is TRBJ2-7 and V is TRBV7-2, with 7 bases identical to TRBD1. This CDR3 is 13 amino acids long. Germline CDR1 is SGHTA and CDR2 is FQGNSA. The V and J ends lost 5 bases and 6 bases, in that order; junction bases with no gene match: 7. In DNA, the CDR3 is TGTGCCAGCAGCCGACAGGGAATGGGCGAGCAGTACTTC. It yields the protein CASSRQGMGEQYF.

The chain carries TRBV25-1 and TRBJ1-5; TRBD1 agrees at 9 bases. Germline V gene lookup returns CDR1 MGHDK and CDR2 SYGVNS. The CDR3 consists of 17 residues. The V segment lost 5 bases and the J segment 5 bases; nucleotides outside the gene matches: 13. Here the CDR3 reads CASSFDRGRSGDQPQHF. Written as DNA, the CDR3 is TGTGCCAGCAGTTTTGACAGGGGGAGGTCGGGGGATCAGCCCCAGCATTTT. The variable domain in full, with the rest retrieved from reference TRBV25-1 and TRBJ1-5, is EADIYQTPRYLVIGTGKKITLECSQTMGHDKMYWYQQDPGMELHLIHYSYGVNSTEKGDLSSESTVSRIRTEHFPLTLESARPSHTSQYLCASSFDRGRSGDQPQHFGDGTRLSIL.

The V call is TRBV2, the J call TRBJ2-1; 7 bases match TRBD1. Germline V gene lookup returns CDR1 SNHLY and CDR2 FYNNEI. Germline trimming cut 5 bases from V and 7 bases from J; bases unmatched to any gene: 14. The CDR3 totals 16 residues. The CDR3 region has the DNA TGTGCCAGCAGTCGCTGGCCTAGACAGGGCGGGAATGAGCAGTTCTTC. Translation gives CASSRWPRQGGNEQFF.

This clone appeared once. V is TRBV14 and J is TRBJ2-5; D not certain. Trimming took 1 base from V and 2 from J, leaving 11 bases between them. The CDR3 has 15 amino acids. The germline V gene encodes CDR1 SGHDN and CDR2 FVKESK. The CDR3 sequence: CASSQGRRVQETQYF. In DNA form, the CDR3 reads TGTGCCAGCAGCCAAGGACGGAGAGTGCAAGAGACCCAGTACTTC.

This clone was found once. The chain joins TRBV9 to TRBJ2-2; TRBD1 is a possible D gene (6 bases). Germline V gene data show CDR1 as SGDLS and CDR2 as YYNGEE. The V end lost 3 bases, the J end lost 3 bases, and 12 bases lay between the germline ends. This CDR3 has 15 residues. CDR3 coding DNA: TGTGCCAGCAGCGCCCAGGGGTGGTACACCGGGGAGCTGTTTTTT. This gives the protein CASSAQGWYTGELFF. The variable domain in full, with the rest retrieved from reference TRBV9 and TRBJ2-2, is DSGVTQTPKHLITATGQRVTLRCSPRSGDLSVYWYQQSLDQGLQFLIQYYNGEERAKGNILERFSAQQFPDLHSELNLSSLELGDSALYFCASSAQGWYTGELFFGEGSRLTVL.

In its sample, this clone was seen once. The chain uses TRBV15 and TRBJ2-1; D ambiguous. Per the germline V gene, CDR1 is LNHNV and CDR2 is YYDKDF (reference sequence). This CDR3 region has 15 residues. V lost 0 bases and J lost 6, with 12 bases in between. The CDR3 region has the DNA TGTGCCACCAGCAGAGATGATGGGGTTGGCAATGAGCAGTTCTTC. This encodes CATSRDDGVGNEQFF.

V gene TRBV7-9 combines with J gene TRBJ1-5; D gene unclear. V lost 3 bases and J lost 4, with 10 bases in between. The CDR3 extends over 14 amino acids. Germline lookup yields CDR1 SEHNR and CDR2 FQNEAQ (reference sequence). This CDR3 reads CASSFETSNQPQHF. DNA for the CDR3: TGTGCCAGCAGCTTTGAGACATCGAATCAGCCCCAGCATTTT.